Below are 18 T cell receptor beta chains sequenced from a single sample in a study of vaccination and CD4 T cells after COVID-19. Their antigens are not known. The Oncomine TCR Beta short-read assay was what sequenced the DNA obtained from cultured CD4+ T cells. One entry per CDR3 protein results from TCRdb running MiXCR on the PCR reads. The table lists some 15,000 distinct CDR3 sequences, around 40% of them singletons. Regarding treatment: roughly nine-day PBMC culture with coronavirus spike peptide pools or control peptides (ViraFEST assay). Material: cultured CD4+ T cells from blood. The source of these receptors is a human donor with COVID-19.

This clonotype was found a few times. The rearrangement joins TRBV25-1 to TRBJ2-3; D gene ambiguous. V lost 6 bases and J 2 bases, leaving 12 bases between the germline ends. This CDR3 spans 14 amino acids. Germline lookup yields CDR1 MGHDK and CDR2 SYGVNS. CDR3 sequence reads: CASRNHGSTDTQYF. Here the CDR3 DNA reads TGTGCCAGCAGGAACCACGGCTCCACAGATACGCAGTATTTT.

This clonotype was found a few times. This chain links TRBV25-1 with TRBJ2-5, with 7 bases matching TRBD2. The CDR3 is 14 residues long. The junction had 5 bases not matched to a gene; V was cut back by 5 bases and J by 2 bases. Germline lookup yields CDR1 MGHDK and CDR2 SYGVNS. CDR3 residues: CASSNGGIQETQYF. DNA for the CDR3: TGTGCCAGCAGTAACGGGGGGATACAAGAGACCCAGTACTTC.

This clonotype was observed a few times. The rearrangement uses TRBV7-2 and TRBJ2-5; possibly TRBD2 for D (6 bases). The CDR3 length is 16 residues. Per the germline V gene, CDR1 is SGHTA and CDR2 is FQGNSA. The V end lost 0 bases, the J end lost 3 bases, and 14 bases lay between the germline ends. CDR3 sequence reads: CASSLASGRGEETQYF. The CDR3, as DNA: TGTGCCAGCAGCTTAGCGAGTGGGCGGGGTGAAGAGACCCAGTACTTC.

This clonotype was counted a single time. The rearrangement links TRBV7-9 to TRBJ1-4; D is unresolved. The CDR3 extends over 12 amino acids. Trimming cost V 5 bases and J 5 bases, with 6 bases left between them. Germline CDR1 and CDR2: SEHNR and FQNEAQ (reference sequence). The CDR3 sequence: CASSPKNEKLFF. CDR3 nucleotide sequence: TGTGCCAGCAGCCCCAAAAATGAAAAACTGTTTTTT.

The chain uses TRBV5-1 and TRBJ2-3; no clear D gene. CDR1 is SGHRS, CDR2 YFSETQ, per germline. V lost 0 bases, J lost 5 bases, and 10 bases lay in between. The CDR3 is made up of 14 amino acids. The CDR3 is CASSLAPAVDTQYF. CDR3 DNA: TGCGCCAGCAGCTTGGCACCCGCCGTAGATACGCAGTATTTT.

The V call is TRBV25-1, the J call TRBJ2-1; 8 nucleotides agree with TRBD1. This CDR3 is 16 amino acids long. J lost 4 bases, V lost 4 bases, and 9 bases had no gene match. CDR1 is MGHDK and CDR2 is SYGVNS in the germline V gene. The CDR3 loop is CASSGPLDRVYNEQFF. The CDR3 DNA is TGTGCCAGCAGTGGACCCTTGGACAGGGTATACAATGAGCAGTTCTTC.

Worth noting for this clonotype: This is likely a read error, given that the CDR3 carries no conserved phenylalanine or tryptophan at its end. The chain couples TRBV10-2 to TRBJ1-2; possibly TRBD1 for D (6 bases). V was clipped by 8 bases and J by 5 bases, with 12 bases between them. This CDR3 is built from 12 residues. Germline V CDR1 and CDR2: WSHSY, SAAADI. This CDR3 is CASSEDRYGYTL. The DNA for the CDR3 is TGCGCCAGCTCAGAGGACAGATATGGCTACACCCTC.

This clonotype appeared once. This chain connects TRBV11-2 to TRBJ1-6; TRBD1 matches 7 bases. The junction had 12 bases not matched to a gene; V was cut back by 1 base and J by 0 bases. This CDR3 region has 20 residues. The V gene's germline CDR1 is SGHAT and CDR2 FQNNGV. The CDR3 coding sequence is TGTGCCAGCAGCTTAGCCTCCCCAAACAGGGGTAGCTCCTATAATTCACCCCTCCACTTT. Translating it yields CASSLASPNRGSSYNSPLHF.

This chain links TRBV19 with TRBJ1-5; D is ambiguous. From germline, CDR1 is LNHDA and CDR2 SQIVND (reference sequence). The CDR3 is 12 residues long. Trimming shortened V by 6 bases and J by 0 bases, and 3 bases separated the two germline ends. The CDR3 loop reads CASRDSNQPQHF. Here the CDR3 DNA reads TGTGCCAGTAGAGATAGCAATCAGCCCCAGCATTTT.

The chain is built from TRBV30 and TRBJ1-2, with a tentative D call TRBD1 (5 bases). Looked up from germline, CDR1 is GTSNPN and CDR2 is SVGIG (reference sequence). V was shortened by 1 base and J by 7 bases, with 10 bases between the two germline ends. CDR3 length equals 12 residues. The CDR3 nucleotides are TGTGCCTGGAGTGCCAGGGACCTTGGCTACACCTTC. Protein product: CAWSARDLGYTF.

The chain has TRBV20-1 and TRBJ2-1; D gene uncertain. V was pared by 7 bases and J by 9 bases, with 10 bases between. This CDR3 spans 10 amino acids. Germline values: CDR1 DFQATT, CDR2 SNEGSKA (reference sequence). CDR3 protein: CSVGWGEQFF. The DNA of the CDR3 is TGCAGTGTTGGGTGGGGTGAGCAGTTCTTC.

This clonotype occurred once. V is TRBV2 and J is TRBJ1-5; 10 bases align to TRBD1. Germline values: CDR1 SNHLY, CDR2 FYNNEI. The CDR3 consists of 15 residues. J lost 8 bases, V lost 9 bases, and 13 bases had no gene match. CDR3 coding DNA: TGTGCCAGTGCTCGGGACAGGGGCCCTGAAGAGCCCCAGCATTTT. Translated: CASARDRGPEEPQHF.

V usage is TRBV10-3 and J usage is TRBJ1-5, with 9 positions matching TRBD1. Germline CDR1 ENHRY, CDR2 SYGVKD. The CDR3 loop spans 16 amino acids. With 0 bases clipped from V and 6 bases from J, the junction kept 6 bases outside the gene matches. CDR3 in amino acids: CAISESKTGGIQPQHF. CDR3 DNA sequence: TGTGCCATCAGTGAGTCGAAAACAGGGGGCATTCAGCCCCAGCATTTT.

This clonotype occurred a few times. The chain has TRBV11-1 and TRBJ2-5; D is uncertain. Trimming removed 2 bases at V and 7 bases at J, with 11 bases between. This CDR3 is 13 amino acids long. Per the germline V gene, CDR1 is SGHAT and CDR2 is FQDESV (reference sequence). DNA for the CDR3: TGTGCCAGCAGCTTACCCACAGTACGGACCCAGTACTTC. Protein: CASSLPTVRTQYF.

This clonotype was detected only a few times. V usage is TRBV6-1 and J usage is TRBJ1-1; weak D call: TRBD1 (6 bases). Germline CDR1 and CDR2: MNHNS and SASEGT. The CDR3 loop spans 11 amino acids. The V end was cut by 5 bases, the J end by 7 bases, with 8 bases between. The CDR3 bases are TGTGCCAGCAGTCCAGGGGTTGAAGCTTTCTTT. Translated, it gives CASSPGVEAFF.

This clonotype was detected only a few times. This chain uses TRBV7-2 with TRBJ1-2; 7 bases are a match to TRBD1. Germline CDR1 reads SGHTA; CDR2 reads FQGNSA. The CDR3 has 15 residues. Trimming removed 4 bases from V and 4 bases from J; junction bases left unmatched: 9. The CDR3 sequence is CASSSGAQGSYGYTF. The CDR3 bases are TGTGCCAGCAGCTCCGGAGCACAGGGGTCCTATGGCTACACCTTC.

The rearrangement uses TRBV9 and TRBJ1-2; 7 positions match TRBD1. V dropped 0 bases and J dropped 8; count of bases not matched to a gene: 4. The CDR3 is 13 amino acids. Germline values: CDR1 SGDLS, CDR2 YYNGEE. The CDR3 sequence: CASSVDRGEGYTF. The CDR3 bases are TGTGCCAGCAGCGTAGACAGGGGTGAAGGCTACACCTTC.

V gene TRBV19 combines with J gene TRBJ2-2; TRBD2 is a possible D gene (6 bases). V gave up 6 bases and J gave up 0 bases, with 11 bases separating them. The CDR3 sequence is 15 residues long. Germline CDR1 and CDR2: LNHDA and SQIVND (reference sequence). CDR3 nucleotide sequence: TGTGCCAGTAGGTACCCGGGAGCGAACACCGGGGAGCTGTTTTTT. Protein product: CASRYPGANTGELFF.